The rows below give T cell receptor beta chains drawn from one sample of a study of PD-L1 blockade in urothelial cancer. The table came from immunoSEQ multiplex PCR; TCRdb's copy has only in-frame clones and leaves some out. Of 55,000 to 70,000 clones detected, approximately 80% appear once; the ten largest clones hold around 4.5%. The starting material was PBMCs, obtained around atezolizumab (anti-PD-L1) treatment. The receptors were gathered from a man between 65 and 85 years old with urothelial cancer. The conserved cysteine and the conserved F or W are not part of the CDR3 here. A D gene is named only where the DNA matches it firmly. A row's size may be missing; if present it is once, few, many or a size class.

v_gene	d_gene	j_gene	abundance	CDR3aa
TRBV2	NA	TRBJ2-3	NA	ASSEEGPDTQY
TRBV5-5	TRBD2	TRBJ2-7	NA	ASSAGLAGGYEQY
TRBV28	TRBD2	TRBJ2-7	few	ASSGEVGTSSYEQY
TRBV6-6	NA	TRBJ1-3	NA	ASGTGSSGNTIY
TRBV12-5	NA	TRBJ2-7	few	ASVSFMVLHCYEQY
TRBV5-6	NA	TRBJ1-1	few	ASSPDIYTEAF
TRBV29-1	NA	TRBJ2-3	NA	SVSRGGGIDTQY
TRBV15	TRBD2	TRBJ2-7	NA	ATSREYGSGGFEQY
TRBV19	NA	TRBJ1-1	NA	ASSIARDTEAF
TRBV7-2	TRBD2	TRBJ2-7	NA	ASSLTSGLAGEQY
TRBV2	TRBD2	TRBJ2-3	NA	ASSGLAGGGTQY
TRBV7-2	NA	TRBJ2-7	few	ASSSGRGDYEQY
TRBV5-1	NA	TRBJ1-4	NA	ASSLGPQGEKLF
TRBV2	TRBD2	TRBJ2-5	NA	ASSPGLAGETQY
TRBV4-2	TRBD1	TRBJ1-5	NA	ASSPSGTGGSNQPQH
TRBV12-5	TRBD1	TRBJ2-3	NA	ASGLVVTGGRPDTQY
TRBV6-6	TRBD1	TRBJ1-2	NA	ASSLRQGAYGYT
TRBV12-1	NA	TRBJ2-7	NA	ASNFKPYEQY
TRBV19	TRBD2	TRBJ2-3	NA	ASSISGRASGDTQY
TRBV7-8	TRBD1	TRBJ2-5	NA	ASSLTGGYQETQY
TRBV7-8	TRBD2	TRBJ2-3	NA	ASSLLETSGIWGDTQY
TRBV4-2	TRBD1	TRBJ2-6	NA	ASSQNRQGSGANVLT
TRBV10-3	NA	TRBJ1-2	few	AISEEGLWYGYT
TRBV7-2	NA	TRBJ2-7	NA	ASSLGAVSYEQY
TRBV7-2	NA	TRBJ2-7	NA	ASSSSGFDEQY
TRBV18	NA	TRBJ1-2	NA	ASSPYQGGDYGYT
TRBV20-1	TRBD2	TRBJ2-7	NA	SAQRGYEQY
TRBV21-1	NA	TRBJ1-2	NA	AKPSGYGYT
TRBV10-2	TRBD2	TRBJ2-2	NA	ASRISGRRGGELF
TRBV11-3	TRBD2	TRBJ2-1	NA	ASSLGGGGWDEQF
TRBV29-1	NA	TRBJ1-2	NA	SVAPGQNYGYT
TRBV2	NA	TRBJ1-5	NA	ASSADRGDQPQH
TRBV7-6	NA	TRBJ2-5	NA	ASSLRGQGGETQY
TRBV6-1	NA	TRBJ2-1	NA	ASSEAGAYEQF
TRBV5-4	TRBD1	TRBJ2-7	NA	ASSPTTGYEQY
TRBV6-5	NA	TRBJ2-7	NA	ASSSRQAGYEQY
TRBV30	NA	TRBJ2-2	few	AWSALTANTGELF
TRBV29-1	TRBD2	TRBJ2-5	NA	SARRGGALETQY
TRBV5-1	TRBD2	TRBJ2-1	NA	ASSFGSGRANEQF
TRBV2	TRBD1	TRBJ2-7	NA	ASRLQGATYEQY
TRBV30	NA	TRBJ1-1	NA	AWIPLGANTEAF
TRBV28	NA	TRBJ2-3	NA	ASSTTDPDTQY
TRBV15	TRBD1	TRBJ1-3	NA	ATSRPGQGFAGNTIY
TRBV18	TRBD1	TRBJ1-1	NA	ASSAHRDSEAF
TRBV2	TRBD2	TRBJ2-1	NA	ASSEGGSGYNEQF
TRBV27	TRBD1	TRBJ1-4	few	ASSLWTGDEKLF
TRBV1	NA	TRBJ1-5	NA	TSSRQDSNQPQH